The T cell receptor beta chain under discussion was sequenced for a study of identical twins. Study conclusions and caveats: Reduced insertions were recorded for abundant cord blood beta clonotypes, with no such pattern in memory repertoires.

This clonotype was seen many times. The antigen remains undetermined. All of the donors were Caucasians in good health. TCRdb reprocessed the 5' RACE reads with MiXCR, giving one entry per CDR3 protein. This repertoire shows a few hundred thousand distinct CDR3 sequences, roughly 9% found once; its top ten account for 8% to 10%. Trimming cost V 3 bases and J 0 bases, with 9 bases left between them. This CDR3 region has 14 residues. CDR1 and CDR2 from the germline V gene are SGHAT and FQNNGV. The receptor comes from a woman aged 45-65 years in good health. The chain joins TRBV11-2 to TRBJ2-7; D perhaps matches TRBD2 (5 bases). Material for sequencing was naive T cells sorted from blood. CDR3 bases: TGTGCCAGCAGCTTGTTAGGGAGCTCCTACGAGCAGTACTTC. Its protein product is CASSLLGSSYEQYF.